This T cell receptor (beta chain) was profiled in a study of shared clonotypes between healthy human individuals (TCRdb year 2020). Study-level background: The cohort included three men and two women between 18 and 49 years of age. For each donor, three plates each were used for CD4 naive and CD4 memory, two plates were used for CD8 naive, and one plate was used for CD8 memory. The study deeply sequenced blood TCR repertoires of about 5 healthy adults to estimate repertoire size and the extent of clonotype sharing between individuals. To increase sequencing depth and limit assay-specific biases, TCR repertoire library preparation and sequencing were carried out by different laboratories using diverse techniques. Between about 0.9 and 9 billion PBMCs per donor were obtained by leukapheresis.

The paper as a whole reports these results and caveats: Based on pairwise subsampling, the degree of clonotype sharing among donors was expected to be affected by sequencing depth. Incomplete sequencing was indicated by rarefaction of sorted-subset datasets, despite the large sequencing depth. Across a handful of donors, approximately 4.9% of naive CD4, roughly 3.5% of naive CD8, about 2% of memory CD4, and under 0.45% of memory CD8 clonotypes were shared. Sampling was restricted to blood, and TCR repertoires in tissues likely differ from the TCR repertoires found in blood. Compared with non-shared clonotypes, clonotypes shared by all four sorted-subset donors had higher generation probabilities. The small number of donors limited the genetic and exposure-history diversity represented. Larger estimated clonotype richness was generally found for naive subsets than for memory subsets.

Using the deep immunoSEQ assay, TCR CDR3 regions were amplified from genomic DNA by multiplex PCR. For each cell subset, the extracted genomic DNA was distributed evenly across all wells of several immunoSEQ 96-well plates, and each plate served as one replicate. For sorted subsets, each replicate PCR was loaded with about 200 ng genomic DNA, equivalent to some 31,000 T cell genomes. Purified libraries were quantified with a Qubit 3.0 fluorometer, sized on a Bioanalyzer 2100, and re-quantified with the KAPA Library Quantification kit. A separate single-read 150-cycle Illumina NextSeq 550 flow cell was used to sequence each immunoSEQ 96-well plate. The study's own analysis went as follows. The immunoSEQ output contained only junctional sequences without quality scores, so filtering could not match that applied to full-length reads. Sequences were annotated with PyIR, a Python wrapper for IgBLAST v1.9, and V/J genes and CDR3 were assigned using IMGT germline references. Reads were removed for weak V/J assignments (E-value above 1e-6), missing CDR3, stop codons, out-of-frame junctions, or ambiguous translated residues. V3J clonotypes were defined as sequences sharing the same inferred V gene, J gene, and CDR3 amino acid sequence. Percentage overlap between repertoires was computed as shared unique clonotypes divided by the size of the smaller repertoire. Richness of each repertoire was evaluated using RTK rarefaction, the Chao1 estimator, and Recon v2.1 estimates of unobserved clonotypes. Generation probabilities for all TCRbeta clonotypes obtained by the gDNA method from a handful of donors were computed using OLGA. This immuneACCESS table, as held by TCRdb, lists in-frame sequences with V and J called but not all clones. Of the missing ones, under half trace to an unresolved V gene in checked studies; the others have no known cause. V and J calls and clone size are given by that table; D and trimming were obtained from the DNA. The sample table shows millions of clones, and about 95% are seen once. The biggest ten clones account for roughly 1% of the sample.

CD8 naive samples consisted of CD45RO-negative cells that were positively selected for CCR7, yielding a CD45RA+CCR7+ population without TemRA cells. The donors were healthy, HIV-negative adults who had no recently reported acute infections or vaccinations. Only Caucasian adults living in Nashville, Tennessee, USA were represented among the donors. Blood was obtained by leukapheresis, after which PBMCs were separated by Ficoll-Histopaque density gradient centrifugation and cryopreserved in liquid nitrogen vapor phase. Analytical flow cytometry was used to check the purity and quantity of every magnetically sorted T cell population. Genomic DNA was isolated from each sorted fraction and quantified by UV absorbance on a Nanodrop 2000c. Sequences SGHRS (CDR1) and YFSETQ (CDR2) are obtained from the germline V gene. V is cut by 0 bases and J by 5 bases, and the space between the germline ends is 8 bases. The CDR3 covers 13 residues, taking in both the cysteine and the phenylalanine. The CDR3 DNA has 39 bases and is translated from base 1.

A word on this clone: Its antigen specificity is not known. Per-base qualities were not stored, and no clone one base away is much larger. Other DNA sequences from this sample encode an identical CDR3 as well.

This receptor chain uses TRBV5-1 and TRBJ2-5, with no D gene named confidently. This clonotype was obtained from a man aged 18 to 29 in good health. Sequencing used naive CD8+ T cells sorted from blood. This specimen's cell subset or site label, interpreted: CD45RA+CCR7+. The CDR3 region: CASSLVAEETQYF. The DNA reads as follows: TGCGCCAGCAGCTTGGTGGCGGAGGAGACCCAGTACTTC.